The 7 T cell receptor beta chains below all came from one sample that was sequenced in a study of shared clonotypes between healthy human individuals. The assay was immunoSEQ multiplex PCR, and TCRdb's table has in-frame clones only and misses some. The data contain about 470,000 clones, roughly 77% of them singletons. Sequenced: PBMCs. The receptors were sampled from a middle-aged woman in good health. Some clones in this sample may be carry-over from other donors' samples.

The DNA of the CDR3 is TGTGCCAGCAGCTCCGGCGGAGATACGCAGTATTTT. Translated, it gives CASSSGGDTQYF. This chain connects TRBV27 to TRBJ2-3; D is undetermined. Trimming shortened V by 6 bases and J by 5 bases, and 9 bases separated the two germline ends. Germline V CDR1 and CDR2: MNHEY, SMNVEV (reference sequence). The CDR3 runs to 12 residues.

The J gene is TRBJ2-6, the V gene TRBV7-9; a possible D gene is TRBD1 (6 bases). The CDR3 contains 15 residues. V was trimmed by 5 bases and J by 4 bases, leaving 12 bases between them. CDR1 SEHNR and CDR2 FQNEAQ come from the germline V gene (reference sequence). Here the CDR3 reads CASSPTGYGANVLTF. In DNA form, the CDR3 reads TGTGCCAGCAGCCCAACAGGGTACGGGGCCAACGTCCTGACTTTC.

A word on this clone: Other DNA sequences in this sample translate to the same CDR3. The chain recombines TRBV7-9 with TRBJ2-7, with TRBD2 identical over 7 bases. Losses at the gene ends were 6 bases for V and 5 bases for J; bases not matched to a gene: 7. The CDR3 runs 13 residues. Per the germline V gene, CDR1 is SEHNR and CDR2 is FQNEAQ (reference sequence). The CDR3 here is CASRPAGDHEQYF. CDR3 in DNA: TGTGCCAGCAGGCCCGCGGGAGATCACGAGCAGTACTTC. Full variable domain (missing parts from reference TRBV7-9 and TRBJ2-7): DTGVSQNPRHKITKRGQNVTFRCDPISEHNRLYWYRQTLGQGPEFLTYFQNEAQLEKSRLLSDRFSAERPKGSFSTLEIQRTEQGDSAMYLCASRPAGDHEQYFGPGTRLTVT.

This chain uses TRBV29-1 with TRBJ1-1; 8 positions agree with TRBD1. This CDR3 comprises 11 residues. CDR1 SQVTM and CDR2 ANQGSEA come from the germline V gene. The V and J ends lost 6 bases and 11 bases, in that order; junction bases with no gene match: 8. The DNA of the CDR3 is TGCAGCGTAGCTAGGGACAGGCCGGCTTTCTTT. It encodes CSVARDRPAFF.

The gene calls are TRBV7-3 and TRBJ1-3, with TRBD1 matching 8 bases. V was clipped by 5 bases and J by 8 bases; unmatched bases: 8. The CDR3 is made up of 14 amino acids. Germline V gene data show CDR1 as SGHTA and CDR2 as FQGTGA. The CDR3 coding sequence is TGTGCCAGCAGCCTAGGACAGGGAGCGGACACCATATATTTT. It codes for CASSLGQGADTIYF.

The chain joins TRBV6-5 to TRBJ2-5; tentatively, D is TRBD2 (6 bases). The CDR3 spans 15 residues. The V end lost 7 bases, the J end lost 3 bases, and 18 bases lay between the germline ends. Germline lookup yields CDR1 MNHEY and CDR2 SVGAGI. The CDR3 nucleotides read TGTGCCAGCACCCAACTAGCTTCGGGAAAAGAGACCCAGTACTTC. The encoded protein is CASTQLASGKETQYF.

J is TRBJ1-2 and V is TRBV18, with D uncertain. Trimming left V 5 bases short and J 6 bases short, with 13 bases between. This CDR3 is 13 amino acids long. Germline V gives CDR1 KGHSH, CDR2 LQKENI. The CDR3 sequence: CASSATPGDGYTF. The CDR3 DNA reads as TGTGCCAGCTCAGCGACTCCGGGAGATGGCTACACCTTC.